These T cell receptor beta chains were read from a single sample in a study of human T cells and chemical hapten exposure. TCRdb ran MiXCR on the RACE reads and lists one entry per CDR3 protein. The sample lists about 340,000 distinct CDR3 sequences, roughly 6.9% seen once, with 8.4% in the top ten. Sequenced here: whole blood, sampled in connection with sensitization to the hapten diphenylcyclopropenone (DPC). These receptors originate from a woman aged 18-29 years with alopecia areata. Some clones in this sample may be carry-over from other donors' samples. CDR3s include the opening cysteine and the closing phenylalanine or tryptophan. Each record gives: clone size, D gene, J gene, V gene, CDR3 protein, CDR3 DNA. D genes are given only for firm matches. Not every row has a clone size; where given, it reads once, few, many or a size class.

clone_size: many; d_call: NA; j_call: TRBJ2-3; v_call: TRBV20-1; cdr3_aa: CSANPNTDTQYF; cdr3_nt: TGCAGTGCTAACCCTAACACAGATACGCAGTATTTT
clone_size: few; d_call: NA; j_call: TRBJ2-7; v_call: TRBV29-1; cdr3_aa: CSGSGFDSYEQYF; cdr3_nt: TGCAGCGGGAGCGGGTTCGACTCCTACGAGCAGTACTTC
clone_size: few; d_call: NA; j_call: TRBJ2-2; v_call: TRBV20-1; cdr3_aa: CSARDQRRANTGELFF; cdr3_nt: TGCAGTGCTAGAGATCAACGCCGAGCGAACACCGGGGAGCTGTTTTTT
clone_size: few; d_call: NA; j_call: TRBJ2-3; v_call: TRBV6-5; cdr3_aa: CASSYGYGGTDTQYF; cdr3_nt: TGTGCCAGCAGTTACGGGTACGGGGGCACAGATACGCAGTATTTT
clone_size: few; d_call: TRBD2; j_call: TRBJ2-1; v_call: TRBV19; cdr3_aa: CASSIELAGEGNEQFF; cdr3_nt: TGTGCCAGTAGTATTGAGCTAGCGGGGGAGGGCAATGAGCAGTTCTTC
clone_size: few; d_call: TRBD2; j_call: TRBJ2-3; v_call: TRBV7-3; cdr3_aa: CASSSTSGGANTQYF; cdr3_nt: TGTGCCAGCAGCTCCACTAGCGGGGGGGCTAATACGCAGTATTTT
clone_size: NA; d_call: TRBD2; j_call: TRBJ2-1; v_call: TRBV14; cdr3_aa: CASSPGLGNEQFF; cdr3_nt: TGTGCCAGCAGCCCAGGACTAGGCAATGAGCAGTTCTTC
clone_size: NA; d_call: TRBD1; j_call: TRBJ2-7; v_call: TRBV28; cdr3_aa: CASSFWGQGYEQYF; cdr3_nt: TGTGCCAGCAGTTTTTGGGGACAGGGTTACGAGCAGTACTTC
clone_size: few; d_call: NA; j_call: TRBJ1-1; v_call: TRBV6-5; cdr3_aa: CASSYSGSWGAAFF; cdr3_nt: TGTGCCAGCAGTTACTCTGGCAGTTGGGGCGCGGCTTTCTTT
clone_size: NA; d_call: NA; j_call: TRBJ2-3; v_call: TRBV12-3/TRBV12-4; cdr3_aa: CASSFGKEDTQYF; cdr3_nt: TGTGCCAGCAGTTTCGGGAAGGAAGATACGCAGTATTTT
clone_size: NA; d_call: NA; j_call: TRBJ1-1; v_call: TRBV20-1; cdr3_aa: CSAREGRARDTEAFF; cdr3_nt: TGCAGTGCTAGAGAGGGTCGGGCGAGGGACACTGAAGCTTTCTTT
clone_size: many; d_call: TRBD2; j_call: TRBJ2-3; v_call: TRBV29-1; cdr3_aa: CSVRRAGFADTQYF; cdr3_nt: TGCAGCGTCCGACGAGCGGGGTTCGCAGATACGCAGTATTTT
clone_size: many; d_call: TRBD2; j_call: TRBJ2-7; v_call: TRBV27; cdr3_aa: CASFPWTSGSTTIYEQYF; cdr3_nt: TGTGCCAGCTTTCCATGGACTAGCGGGTCGACCACCATTTACGAGCAGTACTTC
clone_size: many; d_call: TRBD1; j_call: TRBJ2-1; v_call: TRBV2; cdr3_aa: CASSGDSSYNEQFF; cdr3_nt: TGTGCCAGCAGTGGGGACAGCTCCTACAATGAGCAGTTCTTC
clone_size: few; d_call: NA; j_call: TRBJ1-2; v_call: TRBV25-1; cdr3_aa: CASSRGREAYGYTF; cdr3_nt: TGTGCCAGCAGCCGGGGCAGGGAAGCCTATGGCTACACCTTC
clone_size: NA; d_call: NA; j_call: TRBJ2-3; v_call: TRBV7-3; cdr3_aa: CASSPQGLSSTDTQYF; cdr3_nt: TGTGCCAGCAGCCCCCAGGGCCTCTCTAGCACAGATACGCAGTATTTT
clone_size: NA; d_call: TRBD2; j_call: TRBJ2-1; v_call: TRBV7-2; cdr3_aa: CASSLPSSGGGYNEQFF; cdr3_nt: TGTGCCAGCAGCTTACCCAGTAGCGGGGGGGGATACAATGAGCAGTTCTTC
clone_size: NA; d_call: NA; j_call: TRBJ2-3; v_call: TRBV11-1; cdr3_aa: CASSLDAGDTQYF; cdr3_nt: TGTGCCAGCAGCTTAGACGCAGGAGATACGCAGTATTTT
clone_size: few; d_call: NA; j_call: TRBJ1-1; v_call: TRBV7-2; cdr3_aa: CASSSREIEAFF; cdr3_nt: TGTGCCAGCAGCTCCCGGGAAATAGAAGCTTTCTTT
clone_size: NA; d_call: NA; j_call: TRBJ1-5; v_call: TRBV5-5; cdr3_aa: CASSLGQAGDQPQHF; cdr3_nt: TGTGCCAGCAGCTTGGGACAGGCGGGGGATCAGCCCCAGCATTTT
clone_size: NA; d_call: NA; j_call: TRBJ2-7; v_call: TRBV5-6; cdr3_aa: CASSPDLLSYEQYF; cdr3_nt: TGTGCCAGCAGCCCGGACCTCCTCTCCTACGAGCAGTACTTC
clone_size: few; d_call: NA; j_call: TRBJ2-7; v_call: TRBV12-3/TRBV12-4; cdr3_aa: CASSQRQEQYF; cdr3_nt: TGTGCCAGCAGTCAGAGACAGGAGCAGTACTTC
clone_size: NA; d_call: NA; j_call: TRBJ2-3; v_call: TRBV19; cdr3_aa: CASSILPSQADTQYF; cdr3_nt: TGTGCCAGTAGTATTCTCCCCAGCCAGGCAGATACGCAGTATTTT